This T cell receptor beta chain was retrieved from a study of long-term antiretroviral therapy in people with HIV. About the study: Initial samples were collected about a decade before the 2015 immediate-ART recommendation. General study results and limits: In samples taken after ART, diversity increased but remained below transplant donor control levels. Before ART, certain clones expanded, and these dominated the repertoire at all time points. Whereas controls had wider CDR3 length ranges, HIV repertoires had narrower ones.

As regards this clone: Its antigen is unidentified.

The run of the v3.0 immunoSEQ assay was at survey level. Sequenced by immunoSEQ multiplex PCR; TCRdb stores in-frame clones only, minus some. Of tens of thousands of clones in the sample, 70% to 85% are singletons; the top ten hold 7.5% to 9.5%. The junction had 12 bases not matched to a gene; V was cut back by 5 bases and J by 10 bases. This CDR3 spans 16 amino acids. The germline V gene encodes CDR1 LNHNV and CDR2 YYDKDF (reference sequence). This chain joins TRBV15 and TRBJ1-4; 11 bases align to TRBD1. This receptor was taken from a man aged 40-50 years with HIV. The material sequenced was unsorted PBMCs, taken 3 years after starting antiretroviral therapy. CDR3 sequence: CATSGGTGGDDGKLFF. CDR3 nucleotides: TGTGCCACCAGCGGGGGGACAGGGGGGGATGATGGAAAACTGTTTTTT.